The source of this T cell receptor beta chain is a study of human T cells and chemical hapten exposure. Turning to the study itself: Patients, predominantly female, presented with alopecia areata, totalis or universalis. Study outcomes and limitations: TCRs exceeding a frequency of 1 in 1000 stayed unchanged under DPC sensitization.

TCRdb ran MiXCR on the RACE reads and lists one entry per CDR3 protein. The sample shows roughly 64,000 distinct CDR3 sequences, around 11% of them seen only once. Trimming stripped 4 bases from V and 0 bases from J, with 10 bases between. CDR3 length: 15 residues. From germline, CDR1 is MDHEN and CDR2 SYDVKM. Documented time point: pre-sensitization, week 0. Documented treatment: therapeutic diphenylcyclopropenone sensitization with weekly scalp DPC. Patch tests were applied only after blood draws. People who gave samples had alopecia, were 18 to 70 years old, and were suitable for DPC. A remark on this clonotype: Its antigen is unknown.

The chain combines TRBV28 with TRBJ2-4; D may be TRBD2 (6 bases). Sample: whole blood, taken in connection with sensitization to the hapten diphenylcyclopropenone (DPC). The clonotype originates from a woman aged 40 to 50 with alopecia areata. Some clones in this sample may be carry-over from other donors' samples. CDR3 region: CASSSLALAKNIQYF. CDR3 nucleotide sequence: TGTGCCAGCAGTTCTCTAGCGTTAGCCAAAAACATTCAGTACTTC. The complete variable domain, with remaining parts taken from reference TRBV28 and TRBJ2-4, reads DVKVTQSSRYLVKRTGEKVFLECVQDMDHENMFWYRQDPGLGLRLIYFSYDVKMKEKGDIPEGYSVSREKKERFSLILESASTNQTSMYLCASSSLALAKNIQYFGAGTRLSVL.